This note documents a single T cell receptor beta chain sequence. The antigen is not known. The sample originates from a study of T cell responses to AZD1222 COVID-19 vaccine. Findings and caveats of the study: In a largely white British group with more females than males, clonal diversity was possibly underestimated.

V was shortened by 5 bases and J by 5 bases, with 16 bases between the two germline ends. The CDR3 has 14 amino acids. Germline V gives CDR1 SGHAT, CDR2 FQNNGV. Produced via immunoSEQ multiplex PCR; TCRdb's table is partial and in-frame only. This sample carries about 140,000 clones, about nine tenths of them seen once, and the ten largest clones take around 3.6%. The sequenced sample was peripheral blood, obtained on day 0 of AZD1222 vaccination. The rearrangement uses TRBV11-2 and TRBJ2-7, with TRBD1 as a possible D gene (6 bases). This TCR was sampled from an adult in good health. The CDR3 nucleotides read TGTGCCAGCAGCCAAAGCTGGACAGACCACGAGCAGTACTTC. This encodes CASSQSWTDHEQYF.